A selection of T cell receptor beta chains follows, all from one sample in a study of T cell repertoires in cytomegalovirus infection. The antigens of these receptors remain unknown. Using its own MiXCR run on the reads, TCRdb lists one record per CDR3 protein. This sample has approximately 74,000 distinct CDR3 sequences; roughly 37% occur once, and the top ten carry 90% to 95%. The material sequenced was CD8+ T cells from cultured PBMCs, taken from culture after CMV antigen stimulation. These receptors were taken from a human donor in good health (CMV status not recorded). Some clones in this sample may be carry-over from other donors' samples. Each CDR3 is given with its conserved first and last residue. D genes are given only for firm matches. Clone size is shown for a subset of rows, as once, few, many or a class of expanded clone.

D	V	J	size	DNA	CDR3
-	TRBV7-6	TRBJ1-1	-	-	CASSSSVREAFF
TRBD1	TRBV7-2	TRBJ1-1	few	TGTGCCAGCAGCTTAGCAAGGGGGCCGAACACTGAAGCTTTCTTT	CASSLARGPNTEAFF
TRBD2	TRBV12-3/TRBV12-4	TRBJ2-1	-	TGTGCCAGCAGTTTCGTGAGCGGGGGGGCCGGATTGGGTGAGCAGTTCTTC	CASSFVSGGAGLGEQFF
-	TRBV19	TRBJ2-3	-	TGTGCCAGTAGCAAAACAGGGTTAGGCACAGATACGCAGTATTTT	CASSKTGLGTDTQYF
-	TRBV10-3	TRBJ2-7	few	TGTGCCATCAGTGAGTCGCGGCAACTCTCCTACGAGCAGTACTTC	CAISESRQLSYEQYF
TRBD1	TRBV5-4	TRBJ2-3	few	TGTGCCAGCAGCATCCAAGTCGGGACAGGGGTAACAGATACGCAGTATTTT	CASSIQVGTGVTDTQYF
-	TRBV18	TRBJ2-1	-	TGTGCCAGCTCACCTACACATGCCTTGTCCGGGACATTCTACAATGAGCAGTTCTTC	CASSPTHALSGTFYNEQFF
-	TRBV5-5	TRBJ2-5	many	TGTGCCAGCAGTTTCATGGACGGTATCCAAGAGACCCAGTACTTC	CASSFMDGIQETQYF
-	TRBV11-2	TRBJ2-3	-	TGTGCCAGCAGCTTAGATGCGGGCGCAACCCGCGATACGCAGTATTTT	CASSLDAGATRDTQYF
-	TRBV7-9	TRBJ1-1	-	TGTGCCAGCAGACAAGGCGGTTTGAACACTGAAGCTTTCTTT	CASRQGGLNTEAFF
-	TRBV7-2	TRBJ2-7	few	TGTGCCAGCAGCTTACTCTCGGGGGCCTACGAGCAGTACTTC	CASSLLSGAYEQYF
TRBD1	TRBV12-5	TRBJ1-2	few	TGTGCTAGTGCTTTTGAAACAGGGGAAAGGGCCTATGGCTACACCTTC	CASAFETGERAYGYTF
-	TRBV11-2	TRBJ1-2	-	TGTGCCAGCAGCCGCATCGGGGCCCTCCGGTCCCAGTCGGGCTATGGCTACACCTTC	CASSRIGALRSQSGYGYTF
TRBD1	TRBV7-9	TRBJ2-1	few	TGTGCCAGCAGCTTAGTTGGGACAGGGTTGCATGAGCAGTTCTTC	CASSLVGTGLHEQFF
-	TRBV7-9	TRBJ2-1	-	TGTGCCAGCAGCTTAGATTTGGGGGGCGCTTACAATGAGCAGTTCTTC	CASSLDLGGAYNEQFF
-	TRBV12-5	TRBJ1-3	-	TGTGCTAGTGGCCCCCCCCGGGCTTCTGTCGACACCATATATTTT	CASGPPRASVDTIYF
TRBD2	TRBV20-1	TRBJ2-3	-	TGCAGTGCGACGGGGGGATGGACAGATACGCAGTATTTT	CSATGGWTDTQYF
-	TRBV6-2/TRBV6-3	TRBJ2-7	-	TGTGCCAGCAGTCCCGGGACGGTTCTACACGAGCAGTACTTC	CASSPGTVLHEQYF
-	TRBV4-1	TRBJ2-7	few	TGCGCCAGCAGCCAAGATACTCGTGCCGAGCAGTACTTC	CASSQDTRAEQYF
TRBD1	TRBV28	TRBJ2-3	few	TGTGCCAGCAGTTTAGACGGACAGGGGGAAAGTAGCACAGATACGCAGTATTTT	CASSLDGQGESSTDTQYF
TRBD2	TRBV19	TRBJ2-3	few	TGTGCCAGTGATGACGGGGGGGAGTTGTCAGATACGCAGTATTTT	CASDDGGELSDTQYF
TRBD2	TRBV11-2	TRBJ2-7	-	TGTGCCAGCAGCGAGACTAGCGGGGGGTTATACTACGAGCAGTACTTC	CASSETSGGLYYEQYF
TRBD1	TRBV11-3	TRBJ2-7	-	TGTGCCAGCAGCAACAGGGGGCGACCCTACGAGCAGTACTTC	CASSNRGRPYEQYF
-	TRBV5-8	TRBJ1-1	many	TGTGCCAGCAGCTTTAGGGACTTGGGCACTGAAGCTTTCTTT	CASSFRDLGTEAFF
-	TRBV28	TRBJ1-6	few	TGTGCCAGCAGCCTCGGGCCCGATGGGTCCTATAATTCACCCCTCCACTTT	CASSLGPDGSYNSPLHF
-	TRBV7-9	TRBJ2-1	once	TGTGCCAGCAGCTTAGAAGCAGAGTCTTACAATGAGCAGTTCTTC	CASSLEAESYNEQFF
-	TRBV7-6	TRBJ2-1	many	TGTGCCAGCAGCCATGAAATGGGTATTGGCTACAATGAGCAGTTCTTC	CASSHEMGIGYNEQFF
-	TRBV7-6	TRBJ2-7	-	TGTGCCAGCGGCAAGGGGGGTAACGAGCAGTACTTC	CASGKGGNEQYF
-	TRBV7-8	TRBJ2-7	-	TGTGCCAGCAGCTTAGATATCCACGAGCAGTACTTC	CASSLDIHEQYF
TRBD1	TRBV7-4	TRBJ2-7	-	TGTGCCAGCAGCTTTTCGACAGGGGGCGGCAGTTACGAGCAGTACTTC	CASSFSTGGGSYEQYF
-	TRBV28	TRBJ1-4	few	TGTGCCAGCAGTACCCCCATGCTTTCCGGGGAAAAACTGTTTTTT	CASSTPMLSGEKLFF
TRBD1	TRBV7-2	TRBJ1-2	few	TGTGCCAGCAGTGACAGGGGGTGGGGCGAGGTGGCCTTC	CASSDRGWGEVAF
TRBD1	TRBV19	TRBJ1-2	few	TGTGCCAGTAGGATCTCAGGGGGCTTCGGGGGCTACACCTTC	CASRISGGFGGYTF
TRBD1	TRBV6-1	TRBJ2-7	few	TGTGCCAGCAGTGTAGCCGGGACAGGGAACTACGAGCAGTACTTC	CASSVAGTGNYEQYF
TRBD1	TRBV3-1	TRBJ2-2	-	TGTGCCAGCAGCTCCCGGGACAGCGGTACCGGGGAGCTGTTTTTT	CASSSRDSGTGELFF
TRBD1	TRBV7-9	TRBJ2-7	-	TGTGCCAGCAGCTCGACAGGGGTCGGGTACGAGCAGTACTTC	CASSSTGVGYEQYF
-	TRBV19	TRBJ1-5	-	TGTGCCAGTAGTACCGACAGAAAAAATAGCAATCAGCCCCAGCATTTT	CASSTDRKNSNQPQHF
TRBD1	TRBV7-9	TRBJ2-7	many	TGTGCCAGCAGCTTAGGAGGACAGGGGGTTTCCTACGAGCAGTACTTC	CASSLGGQGVSYEQYF
-	TRBV7-2	TRBJ1-1	-	TGTGCCAGCAGTCCTACCGGAGGGGGAGCTTTCTTT	CASSPTGGGAFF
-	TRBV28	TRBJ2-7	-	TGTGCCAGCCAACAGCTGTACGAGCAGTACTTC	CASQQLYEQYF
-	TRBV4-3	TRBJ1-6	few	TGCGCCAGCAGCAAGACTGCGAATTCACCCCTCCACTTT	CASSKTANSPLHF
-	TRBV15	TRBJ2-1	-	TGTGCCACCAGCAGAGAGATAGGGGGACTATCCTACAATGAGCAGTTCTTC	CATSREIGGLSYNEQFF
TRBD1	TRBV12-3/TRBV12-4	TRBJ1-5	few	TGTGCCAGCAGTCCAGGGACAGGGGGCGTTCAGCCCCAGCATTTT	CASSPGTGGVQPQHF
-	TRBV5-1	TRBJ2-7	-	TGCGCCAGCAGCTTGGCCCCCCATATATGGGACGGAAGCTACGAGCAGTACTTC	CASSLAPHIWDGSYEQYF
-	TRBV27	TRBJ2-2	-	TGTGCCAGCAGTTTATCTTGGGGGCTCACCGGGGAGCTGTTTTTT	CASSLSWGLTGELFF
TRBD2	TRBV7-8	TRBJ2-5	-	TGTGCCAGCAGCCCGTTTGGGGGTAGCGGGGATCAGGAGGGATTTTTC	CASSPFGGSGDQEGFF
TRBD2	TRBV4-1	TRBJ2-1	-	TGCGCCAGTCGAATACGGGGGGAAGGGATCAATGAGCAGTTCTTC	CASRIRGEGINEQFF
TRBD2	TRBV7-4	TRBJ2-7	-	TGTGCCAGCAGCTTAGCGAGCGGGGGCCCCTACGAGCAGTACTTC	CASSLASGGPYEQYF
-	TRBV9	TRBJ2-1	-	TGTGCCAGCAGCCTCTCCCCGGGACACTCTAACAATGAGCAGTTCTTC	CASSLSPGHSNNEQFF
TRBD1	TRBV7-6	TRBJ2-1	few	TGTGCCAGCAGCTTGACAGGGGGCTCCTACAATGAGCAGTTCTTC	CASSLTGGSYNEQFF
-	TRBV12-3/TRBV12-4	TRBJ1-5	few	TGTGCCAGCAGTGGAAATATTGAGCTTAGCAATCAGCCCCAGCATTTT	CASSGNIELSNQPQHF
TRBD1	TRBV20-1	TRBJ1-4	-	TGCAGTGCTAGAGATCTCCGGACAGGGTGGGAAAAACTGTTTTTT	CSARDLRTGWEKLFF
-	TRBV28	TRBJ1-3	once	TGTGCCAGCAGTTTGGCCCCCACGACGTACTCTGGAAACACCATATATTTT	CASSLAPTTYSGNTIYF